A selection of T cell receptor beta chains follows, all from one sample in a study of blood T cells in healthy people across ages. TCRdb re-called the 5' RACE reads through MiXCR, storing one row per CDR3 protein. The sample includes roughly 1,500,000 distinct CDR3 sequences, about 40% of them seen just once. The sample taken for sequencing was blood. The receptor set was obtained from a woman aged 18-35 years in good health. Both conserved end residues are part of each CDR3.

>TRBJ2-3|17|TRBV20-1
CSATGLAGGGGPETQYF
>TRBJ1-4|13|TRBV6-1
CASQAGGSEKLFF
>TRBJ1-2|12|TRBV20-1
CSASPDLYGYTF
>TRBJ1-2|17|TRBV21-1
CASSENRLDSLMYGYTF
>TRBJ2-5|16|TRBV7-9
CASSPDSLGLQETQYF
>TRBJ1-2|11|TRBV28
CASYTSYGYTF
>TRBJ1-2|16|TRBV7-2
CASSLDRDSSNYGYTF
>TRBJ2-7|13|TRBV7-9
CASSMGQNYEQYF
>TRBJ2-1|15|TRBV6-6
CASSYSTGATHEQFF
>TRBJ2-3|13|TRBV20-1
CSASWGNTDTQYF
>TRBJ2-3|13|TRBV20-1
CSAMTGGTDTQYF
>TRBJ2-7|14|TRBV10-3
CAISVGGSSYEQYF
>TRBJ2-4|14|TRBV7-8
CASSFRGGENIQYF
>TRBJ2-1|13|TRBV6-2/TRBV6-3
CASQAGLYNEQFF
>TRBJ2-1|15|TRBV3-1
CASSQGGAGEIRQFF
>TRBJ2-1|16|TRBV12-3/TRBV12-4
CASSLPQGSVNNEQFF
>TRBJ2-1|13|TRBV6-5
CASSYSGLDEQFF
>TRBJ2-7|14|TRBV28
CASIETGSFSEQYF
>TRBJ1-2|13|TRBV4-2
CASSQGEPRGYTF
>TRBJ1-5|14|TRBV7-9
CASSRGSPDQPQHF
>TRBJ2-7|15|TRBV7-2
CASSLPSGSPYEQYF
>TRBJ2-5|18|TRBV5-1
CASSPTGQGYSGQETQYF
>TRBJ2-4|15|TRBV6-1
CASSDLGTSENIQYF
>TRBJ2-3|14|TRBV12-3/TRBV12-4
CASRYQRGPGTQYF
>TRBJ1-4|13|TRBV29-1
CSAVGQGNEKLFF
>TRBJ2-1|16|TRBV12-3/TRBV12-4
CASSPKTGTRINEQFF
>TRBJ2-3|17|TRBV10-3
CAIRNNPGLPGTDTQYF
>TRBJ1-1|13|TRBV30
CAWRETGNTEAFF
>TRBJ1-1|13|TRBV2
CAGSLELNTEAFF
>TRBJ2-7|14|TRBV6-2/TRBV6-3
CASRSGGRPYEQYF
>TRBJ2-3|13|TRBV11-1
CASSGAISDTQYF
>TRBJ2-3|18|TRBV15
CATSRDRVGRGDTDTQYF
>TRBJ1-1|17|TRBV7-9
CASSLPGQGIRETEAFF
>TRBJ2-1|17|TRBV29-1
CSVPLRRGPISYNEQFF
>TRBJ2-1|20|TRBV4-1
CASSPNGEYLLAGGRDEQFF
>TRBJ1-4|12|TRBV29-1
CSVGTDSGKLFF
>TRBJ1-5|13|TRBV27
CASSWDGNKPQHF
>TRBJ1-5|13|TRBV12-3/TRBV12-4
CASSPHRDQPQHF
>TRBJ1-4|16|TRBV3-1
CASSQGGVATNEKLFF
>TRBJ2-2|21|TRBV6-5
CASSYGTIGSGQRLNTGELFF
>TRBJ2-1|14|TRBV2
CASRETGLYNEQFF
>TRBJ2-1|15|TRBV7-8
CASELLAGVYNEQFF
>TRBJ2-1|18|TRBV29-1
CSVPTGTSGGVSYNGQFF
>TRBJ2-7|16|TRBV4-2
CASSQSPADSSYEQYF
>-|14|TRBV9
CASSASQEGYEQYF
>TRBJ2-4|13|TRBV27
CASMGRLKNIQYF
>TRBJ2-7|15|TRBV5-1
CASSYLPSGDYEQYF
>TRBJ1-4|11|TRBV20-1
CSADRLGKLFF
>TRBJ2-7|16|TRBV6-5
CASSSTGTGGTYEQYF
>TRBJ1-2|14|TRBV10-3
CASNPGWQGGGYTF
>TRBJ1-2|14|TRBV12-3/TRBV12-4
CASSLGTRMSGYTF
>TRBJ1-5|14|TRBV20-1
CSARPIFSNQPQHF
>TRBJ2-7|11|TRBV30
CAGTRSYEQYF
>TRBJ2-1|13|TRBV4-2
CASSSQGMDEQFF
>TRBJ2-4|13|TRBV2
CASSESRGDIQYF
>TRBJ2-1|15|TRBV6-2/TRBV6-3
CASSYALRFYNEQFF
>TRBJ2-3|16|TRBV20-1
CSASNRADTGADTQYF
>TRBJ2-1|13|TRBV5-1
CASSAGTRNEQFF
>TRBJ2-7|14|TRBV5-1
CASRDKPRNYEQYF
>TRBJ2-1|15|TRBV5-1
CASSPSPESVNEQFF